Below are 28 T cell receptor beta chains sequenced from a single sample in a study of blood T cells in healthy people across ages. A sample-barcoded 5' primer and a J-beta primer mix were used in a second PCR of roughly 6 to 11 cycles. TCRdb itself ran the 5' RACE reads through MiXCR, one entry per CDR3 protein. The table records around 750,000 distinct CDR3 sequences, roughly 50% of them present only once. Sequencing input: blood. The origin of the receptors is a man of 80 years or more in good health.

This clonotype appeared a single time. The chain joins TRBV6-5 to TRBJ1-1; TRBD1 agrees at 8 bases. Germline V gene lookup returns CDR1 MNHEY and CDR2 SVGAGI. This CDR3 has 15 residues. V gave up 4 bases and J gave up 8 bases; unmatched junction bases: 12. The CDR3 coding sequence is TGTGCCAGCAGTTTCGACAGGGGCGCGGTAATGGAAGCTTTCTTT. Translated: CASSFDRGAVMEAFF.

The chain carries TRBV10-1 and TRBJ2-3; 7 bases fit TRBD1. Germline CDR1 is WNHNN and CDR2 is SYGVQD (reference sequence). The J segment lost 14 bases and the V segment lost 0 bases, leaving 14 bases of the junction unmatched. This CDR3 comprises 15 residues. The CDR3 sequence is CASSESLGQNRYAYF. CDR3 sequence (DNA): TGCGCCAGCAGTGAGTCTTTGGGACAGAACAGATACGCGTATTTT.

This clonotype has just a few counts. CDR3 loop: CASSRPDGVNTEAFF. The CDR3 nucleotides are TGTGCCAGCAGCCGCCCGGACGGAGTGAACACTGAAGCTTTCTTT. V and J are TRBV5-4 and TRBJ1-1, with unresolved D. This CDR3 spans 15 amino acids. The ends were cut back, 4 bases at V and 0 bases at J, with 13 bases in the middle. In germline, CDR1 is SGHNT, CDR2 YYREEE (reference sequence). Filled out from reference TRBV5-4 and TRBJ1-1, the complete variable domain reads ETGVTQSPTHLIKTRGQQVTLRCSSQSGHNTVSWYQQALGQGPQFIFQYYREEENGRGNFPPRFSGLQFPNYSSELNVNALELDDSALYLCASSRPDGVNTEAFFGQGTRLTVV.

This chain joins TRBV7-3 and TRBJ2-1; D is ambiguous. V gave up 3 bases and J gave up 8 bases, with 14 bases separating them. CDR3 length: 14 residues. CDR1 is SGHTA, CDR2 FQGTGA, per germline. The CDR3 nucleotides read TGTGCCAGCAGCTTTAGGCCTAGTTCCGATGAGCAGTTCTTC. It yields the protein CASSFRPSSDEQFF.

J is TRBJ1-5 and V is TRBV12-3 or TRBV12-4, with 7 positions matching TRBD1. The V and J ends lost 2 bases and 2 bases, in that order; junction bases with no gene match: 9. The CDR3 loop spans 17 amino acids. CDR3 nucleotide sequence: TGTGCCAGCAGTTTATGGCGGGGGCAGGGGGGCAATCAGCCCCAGCATTTT. Translated: CASSLWRGQGGNQPQHF.

The chain has TRBV5-1 and TRBJ2-4; 10 positions agree with TRBD1. The V segment lost 0 bases and the J segment 9 bases; nucleotides outside the gene matches: 3. The germline V gene encodes CDR1 SGHRS and CDR2 YFSETQ. CDR3 length equals 14 residues. CDR3 DNA sequence: TGCGCCAGCAGCTTGGTGGGACAGGGGACCATTCAGTACTTC. Amino acid sequence: CASSLVGQGTIQYF.

V and J are TRBV2 and TRBJ2-1, with TRBD1 identical over 9 bases. Trimming at V came to 3 bases and at J to 7 bases, leaving 7 bases not matched to a gene. The CDR3 runs to 15 residues. The germline gives CDR1 SNHLY, CDR2 FYNNEI. DNA for the CDR3: TGTGCCAGCAGTGATTACAGGGGGCTAAAAAATGAGCAGTTCTTC. This translates into CASSDYRGLKNEQFF.

J is TRBJ2-7 and V is TRBV18, with D perhaps TRBD2 (7 bases). The CDR3 is 15 amino acids. Trimming took 0 bases from V and 10 from J, leaving 19 bases between them. Germline CDR1 reads KGHSH; CDR2 reads LQKENI. The CDR3 coding sequence is TGTGCCAGCTCACCACCGGGGGCAGCGGGACTGCACCAGTACTTC. It codes for CASSPPGAAGLHQYF. The full variable domain, in which reference TRBV18 and TRBJ2-7 provide the parts outside the CDR3, is NAGVMQNPRHLVRRRGQEARLRCSPMKGHSHVYWYRQLPEEGLKFMVYLQKENIIDESGMPKERFSAEFPKEGPSILRIQQVVRGDSAAYFCASSPPGAAGLHQYFGPGTRLTVT.

The V gene is TRBV2, the J gene TRBJ1-2; D not certain. Germline V CDR1 and CDR2: SNHLY, FYNNEI. The CDR3 loop spans 15 amino acids. Trimming took 2 bases from V and 2 from J, leaving 12 bases between them. Here the CDR3 DNA reads TGTGCCAGCAGTGAATCGGCAGGTTCCAACTATGGCTACACCTTC. Translating gives CASSESAGSNYGYTF. The variable domain in full, with the rest retrieved from reference TRBV2 and TRBJ1-2, is EPEVTQTPSHQVTQMGQEVILRCVPISNHLYFYWYRQILGQKVEFLVSFYNNEISEKSEIFDDQFSVERPDGSNFTLKIRSTKLEDSAMYFCASSESAGSNYGYTFGSGTRLTVV.

The rearrangement uses TRBV29-1 and TRBJ2-5; tentative D call: TRBD2 (6 bases). The J call may be incorrect, as the DNA end agrees better with TRBJ2-7. CDR3 length equals 14 residues. The germline V gene has CDR1 SQVTM and CDR2 ANQGSEA. The CDR3 coding sequence is TGCAGCGTTGGAAGAAGCGGGTTACGCGACGAGCAGTACTTC. It encodes CSVGRSGLRDEQYF.

This clonotype showed up just a few times. This chain connects TRBV7-3 to TRBJ1-6, with D possibly TRBD1 on 6 matching bases. With 0 bases removed from V and 10 bases from J, the gap between germline ends came to 13 bases. This CDR3 spans 15 amino acids. Germline CDR1 and CDR2: SGHTA and FQGTGA. The CDR3 bases are TGTGCCAGCAGCTTAACAGGGGGGTCGCGGTCACCCCTCCACTTT. It is translated as CASSLTGGSRSPLHF.

CDR3 loop: CASGAAHNSPLHF. Written as DNA, the CDR3 is TGTGCGTCGGGGGCCGCCCATAATTCACCCCTCCACTTT. V usage is TRBV28 and J usage is TRBJ1-6; TRBD1 is a possible D gene (6 bases). Germline values: CDR1 MDHEN, CDR2 SYDVKM. CDR3 length: 13 residues.

This clonotype was detected only a few times. This chain joins TRBV6-6 and TRBJ1-2; the D gene is possibly TRBD1 (6 bases). V lost 7 bases to trimming and J lost 0 bases, with 12 bases between them. Germline V gives CDR1 MNHNY, CDR2 SVGAGI (reference sequence). The CDR3 is made up of 14 amino acids. CDR3: CASNRDNSNYGYTF. In DNA form, the CDR3 reads TGTGCCAGCAATCGGGACAATTCTAACTATGGCTACACCTTC.

The chain is built from TRBV7-9 and TRBJ2-1; the D call may be TRBD1 or TRBD2 (6 bases each). The assigned J gene may be wrong: the sequence end matches TRBJ2-7 better. The CDR3 is 16 amino acids. The germline CDR1 and CDR2 sequences are SEHNR and FQNEAQ (reference sequence). As DNA, the CDR3 is TGTGCCAGCAGCTTAGCGGGGGGCATTCCATACAATGAGCAGTACTTC. This sequence encodes CASSLAGGIPYNEQYF.

The J gene is TRBJ2-7, the V gene TRBV2, with 12 bases identical to TRBD2. V trimming: 6 bases; J trimming: 9 bases; junction bases outside the gene matches: 0. CDR1 and CDR2 (germline): SNHLY, FYNNEI. The CDR3 runs to 11 residues. For the CDR3, the DNA is TGTGCCAGCAGGACTAGCGGGGGGCAGTACTTC. The encoded protein is CASRTSGGQYF.

This clonotype was counted a few times. V and J are TRBV4-2 and TRBJ2-7, with D perhaps matching TRBD1 (6 bases). The germline gives CDR1 LGHNA, CDR2 YNFKEQ. CDR3 length: 16 amino acids. Trimming removed 2 bases at V and 2 bases at J, with 16 bases between. The CDR3 DNA reads as TGTGCCAGCAGCCAACTGGTACAGGGAAGGGCCTACGAGCAGTACTTC. Encoded protein: CASSQLVQGRAYEQYF.

This clonotype came up a few times. The V and J genes are TRBV5-1 and TRBJ2-4; 10 bases match TRBD1. This CDR3 is built from 18 residues. Trimming at V came to 5 bases and at J to 13 bases, leaving 24 bases not matched to a gene. Germline loops: CDR1 SGHRS, CDR2 YFSETQ. The CDR3 sequence is CASSISTRPGTGAMEQYF. CDR3 bases: TGCGCCAGCAGTATATCCACCCGGCCGGGGACAGGGGCCATGGAGCAGTACTTC. The full variable domain, completed using reference TRBV5-1 and TRBJ2-4, is KAGVTQTPRYLIKTRGQQVTLSCSPISGHRSVSWYQQTPGQGLQFLFEYFSETQRNKGNFPGRFSGRQFSNSRSEMNVSTLELGDSALYLCASSISTRPGTGAMEQYFGAGTRLSVL.

The chain links TRBV12-3 or TRBV12-4 to TRBJ2-5; 7 bases are shared with TRBD2. The V gene end was trimmed by 7 bases and the J gene end by 11 bases; junction bases not matched to a gene: 25. The CDR3 covers 17 residues. CDR3 coding DNA: TGTGCCAGCACCGACACCCGGGAGGAGAACGAGGACAATGAGCAGTACTTC. Translated, it gives CASTDTREENEDNEQYF.

This chain links TRBV27 with TRBJ2-2; D gene ambiguous. Germline V CDR1 and CDR2: MNHEY, SMNVEV (reference sequence). The V and J ends lost 0 bases and 4 bases respectively, with 9 bases between them. The CDR3 consists of 15 residues. The CDR3 here is CASSLSPVGTGELFF. The CDR3 nucleotides are TGTGCCAGCAGTTTATCCCCCGTGGGCACCGGGGAGCTGTTTTTT.

This clonotype was detected only a few times. The chain links TRBV29-1 to TRBJ2-3, with D unresolved. Germline V CDR1 and CDR2: SQVTM, ANQGSEA. The CDR3 sequence is 11 residues long. Deletions cut 5 bases from V and 2 bases from J, with 5 bases between. This chain's CDR3 is CSVTTTDTQYF. CDR3 nucleotides: TGCAGCGTTACCACCACAGATACGCAGTATTTT.

J is TRBJ2-1 and V is TRBV27, with D possibly TRBD2 on 5 matching bases. CDR1 is MNHEY and CDR2 is SMNVEV in the germline V gene (reference sequence). This CDR3 is 15 amino acids long. V was trimmed by 5 bases and J by 7 bases, leaving 18 bases between them. CDR3 amino acids: CASSTAPGRWNEQFF. CDR3 in DNA: TGTGCCAGCAGTACGGCACCGGGGAGATGGAATGAGCAGTTCTTC.

The chain employs TRBV4-2 and TRBJ2-5; D ambiguous. The assigned J gene may be wrong: the sequence end matches TRBJ2-7 better. This CDR3 region has 15 residues. The germline gives CDR1 LGHNA, CDR2 YNFKEQ. CDR3 region: CASSPRPAIGREQYF. The CDR3 coding sequence is TGTGCCAGCAGCCCCCGCCCAGCAATAGGTCGCGAGCAGTACTTC.

The genes are TRBV18 and TRBJ1-4; TRBD1 matches 8 bases. After removal of 3 bases from V and 14 bases from J, the junction contained 11 bases not matched to a gene. This CDR3 region has 14 residues. CDR1 is KGHSH, CDR2 LQKENI, per germline. The CDR3 is CASSPLDREAHLFF. Here the CDR3 DNA reads TGTGCCAGCTCACCTCTGGACAGGGAGGCACATCTGTTTTTT.

This clonotype has at least ten counts. The chain combines TRBV25-1 with TRBJ1-4; 7 nucleotides match TRBD1. The V segment lost 6 bases and the J segment 7 bases; nucleotides outside the gene matches: 11. This CDR3 region has 15 residues. CDR1 and CDR2 from the germline V gene are MGHDK and SYGVNS. CDR3: CASSATGQRSEKLFF. The CDR3, as DNA: TGTGCCAGCAGCGCGACAGGGCAAAGGAGTGAAAAACTGTTTTTT.

The chain recombines TRBV7-9 with TRBJ2-1; 7 bases map to TRBD2. V was clipped by 5 bases and J by 8 bases; unmatched bases: 12. This CDR3 is 15 amino acids long. Per the germline V gene, CDR1 is SEHNR and CDR2 is FQNEAQ (reference sequence). CDR3 sequence (DNA): TGTGCCAGCAGCCCCGGGACGCCGGGAGGACATGAGCAGTTCTTC. Translating gives CASSPGTPGGHEQFF. Combining the CDR3 with reference TRBV7-9 and TRBJ2-1 gives the whole variable domain DTGVSQNPRHKITKRGQNVTFRCDPISEHNRLYWYRQTLGQGPEFLTYFQNEAQLEKSRLLSDRFSAERPKGSFSTLEIQRTEQGDSAMYLCASSPGTPGGHEQFFGPGTRLTVL.

This rearrangement joins TRBV5-1 to TRBJ2-4; D might be TRBD1 (6 bases). Germline V gene data show CDR1 as SGHRS and CDR2 as YFSETQ. CDR3 length: 13 amino acids. V gave up 2 bases and J gave up 9 bases, with 12 bases separating them. CDR3: CASSLGQRSIQYF. The CDR3 region has the DNA TGCGCCAGCAGCTTAGGACAGAGGAGCATTCAGTACTTC.

Note on this clonotype: One end of the junction is discordant with germline, which a read error may explain. J is TRBJ2-7 and V is TRBV20-1; maybe TRBD2 (5 bases). The germline gives CDR1 DFQATT, CDR2 SNEGSKA (reference sequence). The CDR3 is 12 residues long. DNA for the CDR3: TGCAGTGCGAGAGGGAGACTCGACGAGCAGTACTTT. Encoded protein: CSARGRLDEQYF.

Concerning this clonotype itself: A much larger clone sits a single nucleotide away, making a read error possible. J is TRBJ1-2 and V is TRBV3-1; 9 bases are a match to TRBD1. This CDR3 has 14 amino acids. From germline, CDR1 is LGHDT and CDR2 YNNKEL (reference sequence). Unmatched junction bases numbered 9, after V lost 5 bases and J lost 8 bases. CDR3 sequence: CASSARQGETGYTF. Here the CDR3 DNA reads TGTGCCAGCAGCGCAAGACAGGGGGAGACGGGCTACACCTTC.